Following are 12 T cell receptor beta chains from one sample sequenced in a study of blood T cells in healthy people across ages. A second PCR of about 6 to 12 cycles used a sample-barcoded 5' primer and a J-beta primer mix. TCRdb reprocessed the 5' RACE reads via MiXCR and lists one record per CDR3 protein. The sample lists roughly 700,000 distinct CDR3 sequences; roughly 50% were seen once. Sequenced: blood. The receptors shown here come from a woman aged 55-75 years in good health.

This sequence joins TRBV21-1 and TRBJ2-5; TRBD2 reflects the table's D call only, with no check against the DNA. Gene TRBJ2-7 matches the end of the DNA better, so the J call may be wrong. TRBV21-1 is a known pseudogene. The CDR3 length is 19 residues. The CDR3 loop is CASSSLRRTSFTIAYEQYF. CDR3 in DNA: TGTGCCAGCAGCTCCTTAAGGAGGACTAGCTTTACAATTGCCTACGAGCAGTACTTC.

The CDR3 DNA is TGCGCCAGCAGCTTGAGTATCGGATACGAGCAGTACTTC. Residues: CASSLSIGYEQYF. The chain is built from TRBV5-1 and TRBJ2-5; no definite D call. The better agreement between TRBJ2-7 and the DNA end casts doubt on the J call. CDR1 is SGHRS, CDR2 YFSETQ, per germline. The length of the CDR3 is 13 residues.

The V gene is TRBV6-5, the J gene TRBJ1-2; 9 bases are shared with TRBD1. In germline, CDR1 is MNHEY, CDR2 SVGAGI. This CDR3 contains 14 residues. V gave up 8 bases and J gave up 7 bases; unmatched junction bases: 11. In DNA form, the CDR3 reads TGTGCCAGCGCGCGGGGGGACAGGGACTTTGGCTACACCTTC. Protein product: CASARGDRDFGYTF.

Of note for this clonotype: A junction boundary mismatches the germline segment, possibly from a read error. The gene calls are TRBV4-3 and TRBJ2-7; 7 nucleotides match TRBD1. The germline V gene has CDR1 LGHNA and CDR2 YSLEER. The CDR3 contains 15 residues. The CDR3 region has the DNA TGCGCCAGCAGCCATACTCGGGACAGCTCCTGCGAGCAGTACTTC. It is translated as CASSHTRDSSCEQYF.

The rearrangement uses TRBV7-9 and TRBJ2-7, with 11 bases fitting TRBD2. With V trimmed by 1 base and J by 0 bases, 2 bases remained unmatched. Germline values: CDR1 SEHNR, CDR2 FQNEAQ (reference sequence). This CDR3 is 16 amino acids long. For the CDR3, the DNA is TGTGCCAGCAGCTTAGTGACTAGCGGGAACTCCTACGAGCAGTACTTC. The encoded protein is CASSLVTSGNSYEQYF.

With respect to this clonotype: At one end the junction does not follow the germline gene, possibly because of a read error. V usage is TRBV27 and J usage is TRBJ2-1, with a tentative D call TRBD1 (6 bases). CDR1 is MNHEY and CDR2 is SMNVEV in the germline V gene (reference sequence). This CDR3 contains 13 residues. CDR3 DNA sequence: TGTACCAGCAGTTTCGGGACAAACGATGAGCAGTTCTTC. Protein: CTSSFGTNDEQFF.

The chain has TRBV15 and TRBJ2-7, with a possible D match to TRBD1 (6 bases). CDR3 length equals 16 residues. Trimming took 3 bases from V and 0 from J, leaving 15 bases between them. Germline loops: CDR1 LNHNV, CDR2 YYDKDF (reference sequence). CDR3 protein: CATSRHRDTSSYEQYF. The CDR3 DNA sequence: TGTGCCACCAGCAGGCACAGGGACACCAGCTCCTACGAGCAGTACTTC.

This clonotype was recorded many times. The chain recombines TRBV20-1 with TRBJ2-3, with D tentatively TRBD1 (6 bases). With 8 bases removed from V and 6 bases from J, the gap between germline ends came to 12 bases. The CDR3 extends over 11 amino acids. The germline gives CDR1 DFQATT, CDR2 SNEGSKA (reference sequence). CDR3 sequence reads: CSFPQGDTQYF. CDR3 in DNA: TGCAGTTTTCCTCAGGGGGATACGCAGTATTTT.

The chain joins TRBV27 to TRBJ1-2; 7 nucleotides agree with TRBD1. V dropped 2 bases and J dropped 4; count of bases not matched to a gene: 7. Germline loops: CDR1 MNHEY, CDR2 SMNVEV (reference sequence). The CDR3 totals 15 residues. The CDR3 protein is CASSLAVGQTYGYTF. The CDR3 coding sequence is TGTGCCAGCAGTTTAGCGGTGGGACAGACCTATGGCTACACCTTC.

V usage is TRBV7-2 and J usage is TRBJ1-5; 7 bases are a match to TRBD1. Germline V lookup: CDR1 SGHTA, CDR2 FQGNSA. The junction had 2 bases not matched to a gene; V was cut back by 5 bases and J by 4 bases. The CDR3 contains 13 residues. Here the CDR3 DNA reads TGTGCCAGCAGCCCGGGACAGAATCAGCCCCAGCATTTT. Residues: CASSPGQNQPQHF.

V and J are TRBV27 and TRBJ2-1; a possible D gene is TRBD1 (5 bases). The J call is uncertain, as TRBJ2-7 better fits the DNA end. The CDR3 loop spans 15 amino acids. Germline V CDR1 and CDR2: MNHEY, SMNVEV (reference sequence). For the CDR3, the DNA is TGTGCCAGCAGTTCCCCTGACTGGGGCGCGTACGAGCAGTACTTC. It yields the protein CASSSPDWGAYEQYF.

The sample holds many counts of this clonotype. The J gene is TRBJ2-1, the V gene TRBV2, with 9 bases identical to TRBD2. The V gene end was trimmed by 5 bases and the J gene end by 9 bases; junction bases not matched to a gene: 2. CDR1 and CDR2 from the germline V gene are SNHLY and FYNNEI. CDR3 length: 12 residues. CDR3 coding DNA: TGTGCCAGCAGTTCACTAGCGGGTGAGCAGTTCTTC. Protein sequence: CASSSLAGEQFF.